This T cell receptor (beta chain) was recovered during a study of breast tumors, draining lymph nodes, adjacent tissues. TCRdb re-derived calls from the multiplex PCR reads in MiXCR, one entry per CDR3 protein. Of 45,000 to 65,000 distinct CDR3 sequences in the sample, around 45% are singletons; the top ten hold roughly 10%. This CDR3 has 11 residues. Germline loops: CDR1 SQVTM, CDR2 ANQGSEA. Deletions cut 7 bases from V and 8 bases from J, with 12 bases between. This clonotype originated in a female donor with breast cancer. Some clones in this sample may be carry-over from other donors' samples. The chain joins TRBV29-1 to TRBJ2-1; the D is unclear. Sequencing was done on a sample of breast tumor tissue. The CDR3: CSGARIDEQFF. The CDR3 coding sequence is TGCAGCGGGGCCCGGATAGATGAGCAGTTCTTC.